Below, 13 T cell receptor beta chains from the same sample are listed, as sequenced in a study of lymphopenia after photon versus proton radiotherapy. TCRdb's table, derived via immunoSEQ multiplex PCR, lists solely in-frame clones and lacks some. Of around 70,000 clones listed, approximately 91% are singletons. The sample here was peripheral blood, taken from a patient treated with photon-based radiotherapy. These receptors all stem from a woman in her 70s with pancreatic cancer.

CDR3 sequence (DNA): TGTGCCAGCAGATCCCCACTGACAGGGCCGGAGTCTGGGGCCAACGTCCTGACTTTC. This codes for CASRSPLTGPESGANVLTF. The rearrangement uses TRBV7-9 and TRBJ2-6; TRBD1 matches at 7 bases. V was clipped by 6 bases and J by 1 base; unmatched bases: 15. CDR3 size: 19 residues. Per the germline V gene, CDR1 is SEHNR and CDR2 is FQNEAQ (reference sequence).

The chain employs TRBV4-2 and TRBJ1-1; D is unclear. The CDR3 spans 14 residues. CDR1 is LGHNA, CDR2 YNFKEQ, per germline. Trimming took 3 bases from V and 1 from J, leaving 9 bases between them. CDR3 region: CASSQRRENTEAFF. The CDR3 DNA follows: TGTGCCAGCAGCCAGAGAAGGGAGAACACTGAAGCTTTCTTT.

The CDR3 sequence is CSVDGGGDTQYF. As DNA, the CDR3 is TGCAGCGTTGACGGAGGCGGAGATACGCAGTATTTT. The chain combines TRBV29-1 with TRBJ2-3, with D possibly being TRBD2 (5 bases). This CDR3 is built from 12 residues. CDR1 and CDR2 (germline): SQVTM, ANQGSEA. Trimming shortened V by 3 bases and J by 5 bases, and 9 bases separated the two germline ends.

CDR3 sequence reads: CASSPGTGLSYGYTF. Here the CDR3 DNA reads TGTGCCAGTAGCCCTGGCACAGGGCTCAGCTATGGCTACACCTTC. The chain has TRBV19 and TRBJ1-2, with a weak D call TRBD1 (6 bases). The CDR3 contains 15 residues. Germline V CDR1 and CDR2: LNHDA, SQIVND (reference sequence). V dropped 6 bases and J dropped 4 bases, with 18 bases sitting between them. Using reference TRBV19 and TRBJ1-2 for the parts outside the CDR3, the full variable domain is DGGITQSPKYLFRKEGQNVTLSCEQNLNHDAMYWYRQDPGQGLRLIYYSQIVNDFQKGDIAEGYSVSREKKESFPLTVTSAQKNPTAFYLCASSPGTGLSYGYTFGSGTRLTVV.

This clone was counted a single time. The CDR3 spells CASSIATRGGAYGYTF. The CDR3 DNA follows: TGTGCCAGTAGTATAGCGACTAGAGGGGGGGCGTATGGCTACACCTTC. The chain links TRBV19 to TRBJ1-2, with D maybe TRBD1 (6 bases). Germline V lookup: CDR1 LNHDA, CDR2 SQIVND (reference sequence). The germline V and J ends were trimmed by 1 base and 5 bases, with 17 bases remaining between them. This CDR3 comprises 16 residues.

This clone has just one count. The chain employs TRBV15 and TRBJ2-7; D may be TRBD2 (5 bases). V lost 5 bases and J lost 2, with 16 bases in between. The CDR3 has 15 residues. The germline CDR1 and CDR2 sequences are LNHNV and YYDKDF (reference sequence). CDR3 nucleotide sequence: TGTGCCACCAGCCCCCGCGTGCGAGGGACCTACGAGCAGTACTTC. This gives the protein CATSPRVRGTYEQYF. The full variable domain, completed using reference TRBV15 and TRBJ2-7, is DAMVIQNPRYQVTQFGKPVTLSCSQTLNHNVMYWYQQKSSQAPKLLFHYYDKDFNNEADTPDNFQSRRPNTSFCFLDIRSPGLGDTAMYLCATSPRVRGTYEQYFGPGTRLTVT.

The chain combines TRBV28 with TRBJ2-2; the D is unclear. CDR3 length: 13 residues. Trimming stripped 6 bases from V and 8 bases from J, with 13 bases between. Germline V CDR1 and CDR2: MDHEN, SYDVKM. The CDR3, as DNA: TGTGCCAGCAGGTGGGGTGCTTATGGGGAGCTGTTTTTT. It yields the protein CASRWGAYGELFF.

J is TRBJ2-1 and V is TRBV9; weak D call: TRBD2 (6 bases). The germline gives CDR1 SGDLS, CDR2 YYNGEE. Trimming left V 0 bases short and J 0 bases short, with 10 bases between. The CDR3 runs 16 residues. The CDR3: CASSVASVSSYNEQFF. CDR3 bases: TGTGCCAGCAGCGTAGCTAGCGTCAGCTCCTACAATGAGCAGTTCTTC. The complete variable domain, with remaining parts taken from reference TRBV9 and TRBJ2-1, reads DSGVTQTPKHLITATGQRVTLRCSPRSGDLSVYWYQQSLDQGLQFLIQYYNGEERAKGNILERFSAQQFPDLHSELNLSSLELGDSALYFCASSVASVSSYNEQFFGPGTRLTVL.

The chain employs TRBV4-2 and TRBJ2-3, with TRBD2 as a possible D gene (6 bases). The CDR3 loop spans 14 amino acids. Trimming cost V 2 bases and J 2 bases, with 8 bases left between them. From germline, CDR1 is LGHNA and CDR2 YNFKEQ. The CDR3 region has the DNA TGTGCCAGCAGCCAAAGGACTAACACAGATACGCAGTATTTT. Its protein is CASSQRTNTDTQYF.

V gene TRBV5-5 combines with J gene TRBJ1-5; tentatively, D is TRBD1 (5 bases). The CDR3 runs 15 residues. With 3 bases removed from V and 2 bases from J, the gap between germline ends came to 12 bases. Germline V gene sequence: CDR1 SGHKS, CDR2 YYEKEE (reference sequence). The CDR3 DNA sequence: TGTGCCAGCAGCTACCGAGGGGAACGCAATCAGCCCCAGCATTTT. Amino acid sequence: CASSYRGERNQPQHF.

The CDR3 sequence: CASSGGPGLTGELFF. Written as DNA, the CDR3 is TGTGCCAGTAGTGGAGGACCTGGTCTCACCGGGGAGCTGTTTTTT. This chain connects TRBV19 to TRBJ2-2, with D possibly matching TRBD2 (5 bases). Trimming cost V 5 bases and J 4 bases, with 14 bases left between them. Germline CDR1 is LNHDA and CDR2 is SQIVND (reference sequence). CDR3 length: 15 residues.

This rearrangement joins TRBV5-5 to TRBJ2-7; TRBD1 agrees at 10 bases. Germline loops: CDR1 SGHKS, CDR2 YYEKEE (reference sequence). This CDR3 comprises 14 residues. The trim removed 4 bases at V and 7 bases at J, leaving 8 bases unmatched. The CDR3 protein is CASSLGTGVEEQYF. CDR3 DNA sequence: TGTGCCAGCAGCCTGGGGACAGGGGTTGAAGAGCAGTACTTC.

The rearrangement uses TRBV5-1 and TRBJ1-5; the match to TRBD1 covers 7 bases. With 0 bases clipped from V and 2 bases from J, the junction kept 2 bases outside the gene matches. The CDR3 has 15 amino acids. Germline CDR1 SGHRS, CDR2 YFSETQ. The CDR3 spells CASSLDRGRNQPQHF. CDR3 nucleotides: TGCGCCAGCAGCTTGGACAGGGGCCGCAATCAGCCCCAGCATTTT.